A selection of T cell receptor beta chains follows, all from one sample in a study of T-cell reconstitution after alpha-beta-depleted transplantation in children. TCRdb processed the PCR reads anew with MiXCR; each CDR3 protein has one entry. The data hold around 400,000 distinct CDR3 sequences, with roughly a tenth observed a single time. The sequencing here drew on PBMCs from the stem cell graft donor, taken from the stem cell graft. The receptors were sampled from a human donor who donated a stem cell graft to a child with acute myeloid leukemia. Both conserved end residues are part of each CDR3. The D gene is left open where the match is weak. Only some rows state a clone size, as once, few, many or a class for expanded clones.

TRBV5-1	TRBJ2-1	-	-	CASSIESSYNEQFF	TGCGCCAGCAGCATAGAAAGCTCCTACAATGAGCAGTTCTTC
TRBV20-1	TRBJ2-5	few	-	CSAPSGNQETQYF	TGCAGTGCCCCCAGTGGGAACCAAGAGACCCAGTACTTC
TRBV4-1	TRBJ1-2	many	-	CASSPSSGQGPNYGYTF	TGCGCCAGCAGTCCATCGAGTGGGCAGGGCCCAAACTATGGCTACACCTTC
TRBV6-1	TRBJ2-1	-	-	CATGQGGTYNEQFF	TGTGCCACAGGACAGGGAGGGACCTACAATGAGCAGTTCTTC
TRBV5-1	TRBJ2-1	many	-	CASSHQRTTVFGEQFF	TGCGCCAGCAGCCACCAGAGAACAACAGTATTCGGTGAGCAGTTCTTC
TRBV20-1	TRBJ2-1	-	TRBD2	CSARGLDYNEQFF	TGCAGTGCCAGGGGACTAGATTACAATGAGCAGTTCTTC
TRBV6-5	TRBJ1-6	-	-	CASSYSPGAANSSPLHF	TGTGCCAGCAGTTACTCGCCCGGGGCAGCGAATAGTTCACCCCTCCACTTT
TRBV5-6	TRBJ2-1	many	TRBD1	CASSQGDTYNEQFF	TGTGCCAGCAGCCAGGGGGACACATACAATGAGCAGTTCTTC
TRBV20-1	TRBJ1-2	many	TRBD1	CSAVRQGNYGYTF	TGCAGTGCTGTACGACAGGGGAACTATGGCTACACCTTC
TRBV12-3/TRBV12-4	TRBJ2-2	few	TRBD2	CASTLAGTNTGELFF	TGTGCCAGCACCCTAGCGGGTACGAACACCGGGGAGCTGTTTTTT
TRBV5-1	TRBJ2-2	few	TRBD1	CASSAWTGSGELFF	TGCGCCAGCAGCGCCTGGACAGGGTCCGGGGAGCTGTTTTTT
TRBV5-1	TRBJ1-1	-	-	CASSFEGADIGAFF	TGCGCCAGCAGCTTCGAAGGGGCGGACATTGGAGCTTTCTTT
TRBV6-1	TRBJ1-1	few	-	CASSPRQGQMNTEAFF	TGTGCCAGCAGTCCCCGGCAGGGCCAAATGAACACTGAAGCTTTCTTT
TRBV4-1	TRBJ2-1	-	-	CASSQETRNNEQFF	TGCGCCAGCAGCCAAGAGACCAGAAACAATGAGCAGTTCTTC
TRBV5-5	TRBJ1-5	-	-	CASQTDLGYQPQHF	TGTGCCAGCCAGACGGATCTGGGGTATCAGCCCCAGCATTTT
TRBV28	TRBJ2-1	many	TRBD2	CASSQLAGDNEQFF	TGTGCCAGCAGCCAACTAGCGGGAGACAATGAGCAGTTCTTC
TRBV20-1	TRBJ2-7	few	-	CSAVRDGGWEQYF	TGCAGTGCTGTCCGGGACGGAGGCTGGGAGCAGTACTTC
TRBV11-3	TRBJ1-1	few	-	CASSPARAAMNTEAFF	TGTGCCAGCAGCCCCGCTCGGGCAGCGATGAACACTGAAGCTTTCTTT
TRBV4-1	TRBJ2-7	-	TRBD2	CASSPPERGIYEQYF	TGCGCCAGCAGCCCCCCGGAGCGGGGGATATACGAGCAGTACTTC
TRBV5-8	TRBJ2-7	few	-	CASSLEPGVPQQYF	TGTGCCAGCAGCTTGGAACCAGGGGTCCCCCAGCAGTACTTC
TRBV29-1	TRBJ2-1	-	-	CSVEPWGGQGEQFF	TGCAGCGTTGAGCCGTGGGGGGGCCAGGGTGAGCAGTTCTTC
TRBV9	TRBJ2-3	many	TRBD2	CASSSKAGGPSDTQYF	TGTGCCAGCAGCTCAAAAGCGGGAGGGCCATCAGATACGCAGTATTTT
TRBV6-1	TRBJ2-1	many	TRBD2	CAKPVCPVPRGGFYNEQFF	TGTGCCAAGCCAGTGTGTCCGGTCCCGCGGGGGGGATTCTACAATGAGCAGTTCTTC
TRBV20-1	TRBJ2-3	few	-	CSATWFSGSTDTQYF	TGCAGTGCTACTTGGTTTAGCGGTAGCACAGATACGCAGTATTTT
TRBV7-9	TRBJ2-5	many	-	CASSLGTMYQETQYF	TGTGCCAGCAGCTTAGGGACAATGTACCAAGAGACCCAGTACTTC
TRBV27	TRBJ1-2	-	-	CASSSGPPTEGYGYTF	TGTGCCAGCAGTTCGGGACCGCCGACCGAGGGCTATGGCTACACCTTC
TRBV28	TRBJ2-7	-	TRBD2	CASSVTSGNSYEQYF	TGTGCCAGCAGTGTAACTAGCGGCAACTCCTACGAGCAGTACTTC
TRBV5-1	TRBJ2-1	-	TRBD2	CASSGTSGISNEQFF	TGCGCCAGCAGCGGGACTAGCGGGATCTCCAATGAGCAGTTCTTC
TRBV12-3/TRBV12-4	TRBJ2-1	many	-	CASSLNLGNNEQFF	TGTGCCAGCAGTTTAAATTTGGGTAACAATGAGCAGTTCTTC
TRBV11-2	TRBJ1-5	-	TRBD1	CASSLRTGEGQPQHF	TGTGCCAGCAGCTTAAGGACAGGGGAAGGTCAGCCCCAGCATTTT